This T cell receptor (beta chain) was recovered during a study of patients and donors after allogeneic stem cell transplantation. One entry per CDR3 protein, called by TCRdb with MiXCR from the RT-PCR reads. Altogether about a million distinct CDR3 sequences are present, about 20% being singletons, with the ten largest covering 5.5% to 6.5%. The CDR3 has 14 amino acids. Trimming took 0 bases from V and 5 from J, leaving 13 bases between them. The germline V gene has CDR1 DFQATT and CDR2 SNEGSKA (reference sequence). This clonotype was recorded at least ten times. The clonotype was recovered from a human donor who was either an allogeneic HSCT recipient or a stem cell or donor lymphocyte infusion donor (not recorded which). It is not recorded whose cells these are; they may come from a transplant donor. The gene calls are TRBV20-1 and TRBJ1-1, with no clear D. The sample was blood, either unsorted or a sorted T cell fraction (not recorded which). The CDR3 coding sequence is TGCAGTGCTAGAGATTGGAGCCAGGTGACTGAAGCTTTCTTT. It codes for CSARDWSQVTEAFF.